This entry features one T cell receptor (beta chain) sequence. This sample is drawn from a study of blood T cell repertoires in COVID-19. Sequenced by immunoSEQ multiplex PCR; TCRdb stores in-frame clones only, minus some. This sample has approximately 270,000 clones; around 90% occur once, and the top ten carry over 4%. Trimming left V 1 base short and J 0 bases short, with 12 bases between. Germline V gene sequence: CDR1 LGHNA, CDR2 YNFKEQ. The CDR3 loop spans 16 amino acids. The sample comprised PBMCs or T cells enriched from blood (not recorded which). The V and J genes are TRBV4-2 and TRBJ1-2; possible D gene TRBD1, 5 bases. This sequence was found in a woman aged 25 to 39 with acute COVID-19. CDR3: CASSQVDSYSNYGYTF. The CDR3 DNA sequence: TGTGCCAGCAGCCAAGTAGACAGCTACTCTAACTATGGCTACACCTTC.